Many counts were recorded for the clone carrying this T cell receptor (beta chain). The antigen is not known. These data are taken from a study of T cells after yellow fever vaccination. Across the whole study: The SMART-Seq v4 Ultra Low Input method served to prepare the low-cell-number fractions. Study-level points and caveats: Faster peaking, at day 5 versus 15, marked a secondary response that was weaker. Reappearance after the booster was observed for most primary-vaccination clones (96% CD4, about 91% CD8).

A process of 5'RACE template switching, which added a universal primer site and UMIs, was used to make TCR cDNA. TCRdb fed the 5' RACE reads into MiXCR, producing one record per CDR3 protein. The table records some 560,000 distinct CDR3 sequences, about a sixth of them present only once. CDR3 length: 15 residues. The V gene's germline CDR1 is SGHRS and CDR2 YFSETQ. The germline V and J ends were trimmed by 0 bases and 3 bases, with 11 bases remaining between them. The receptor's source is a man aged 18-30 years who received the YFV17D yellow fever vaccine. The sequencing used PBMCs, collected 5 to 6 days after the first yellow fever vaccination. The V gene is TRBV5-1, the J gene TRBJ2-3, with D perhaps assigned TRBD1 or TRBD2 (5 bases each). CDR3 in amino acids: CASSLGGAPTDTQYF. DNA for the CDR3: TGCGCCAGCAGCTTGGGAGGGGCCCCAACAGATACGCAGTATTTT.